This T cell receptor (beta chain) was profiled in a study of T cells in Graves' hyperthyroidism and ophthalmopathy. Researchers took RNA transcripts and amplified the TCR beta CDR3 regions from them. RT-PCR in the first round (using the HTBI primer set) targeted the TCR CDR3. TCRdb fed the multiplex PCR reads into MiXCR, producing one record per CDR3 protein. The repertoire holds 600,000 or so distinct CDR3 sequences, with around 15% as singletons. The diagnostic basis comprised clinical symptoms, serum thyroxine and TRAb, thyroid ultrasound and orbital computed tomography. The authors obtained PBMCs from around 10 ml of fresh peripheral blood. This clonotype has at least ten counts. The TCR was taken from a woman between 50 and 59 years old with Graves' ophthalmopathy. The sequencing sample was made of blood.

CDR3 sequence: CASSPRWETGSGEQYF. As DNA, the CDR3 is TGTGCCAGCAGTCCCCGCTGGGAGACAGGGTCGGGCGAGCAGTACTTC. The chain couples TRBV12-3 or TRBV12-4 to TRBJ2-7, with 7 bases matching TRBD1. With V trimmed by 5 bases and J by 6 bases, 16 bases remained unmatched. The CDR3 runs to 16 residues.